Reported below is one T cell receptor (beta chain). The data were taken from a study of control samples from healthy donors and cancer patients. J was trimmed by 13 bases and V by 2 bases; bases with no gene match: 10. This CDR3 is 16 amino acids long. Germline CDR1 MNHEY, CDR2 SVGEGT. Sequencing was performed with immunoSEQ multiplex PCR; in TCRdb, only in-frame clones are kept and a portion is missing. The sample holds approximately 79,000 clones, roughly 90% seen once. The material sequenced was blood. This TCR was recovered from a man over 45 in good health. The V and J genes are TRBV6-2 or TRBV6-3 and TRBJ2-1; 14 bases match TRBD2. Here the CDR3 reads CASSYEGTSGGLNQFF. The CDR3 bases are TGTGCCAGCAGTTACGAGGGGACTAGCGGGGGTTTGAATCAGTTCTTC.